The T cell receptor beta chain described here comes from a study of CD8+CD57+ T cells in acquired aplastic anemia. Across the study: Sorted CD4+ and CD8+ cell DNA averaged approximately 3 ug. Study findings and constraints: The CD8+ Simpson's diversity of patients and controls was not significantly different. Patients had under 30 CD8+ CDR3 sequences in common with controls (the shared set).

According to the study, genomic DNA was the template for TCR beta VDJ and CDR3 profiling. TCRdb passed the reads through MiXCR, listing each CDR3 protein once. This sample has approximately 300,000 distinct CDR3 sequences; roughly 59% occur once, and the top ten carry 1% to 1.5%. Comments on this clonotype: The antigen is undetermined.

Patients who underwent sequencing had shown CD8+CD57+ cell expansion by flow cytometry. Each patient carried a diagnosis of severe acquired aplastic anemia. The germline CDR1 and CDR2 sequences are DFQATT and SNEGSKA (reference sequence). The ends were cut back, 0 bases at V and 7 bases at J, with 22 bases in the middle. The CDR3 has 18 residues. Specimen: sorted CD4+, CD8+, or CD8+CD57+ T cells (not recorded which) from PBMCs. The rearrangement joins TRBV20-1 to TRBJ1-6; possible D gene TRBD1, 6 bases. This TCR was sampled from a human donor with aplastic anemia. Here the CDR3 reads CSARDRDRDTGPNSPLHF. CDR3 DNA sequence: TGCAGTGCTAGAGATCGGGACCGGGACACAGGGCCCAATTCACCCCTCCACTTT.